Below are 5 T cell receptor beta chains sequenced from a single sample in a study of T cells after yellow fever vaccination. TCRdb re-analysed the 5' RACE reads in MiXCR, keeping a single row per CDR3 protein. The table lists approximately 450,000 distinct CDR3 sequences, about 17% of them singletons. Material: PBMCs, obtained before the yellow fever booster vaccination. The receptors originated from a man younger than 30 who received the YFV17D yellow fever vaccine.

The chain has TRBV5-1 and TRBJ2-5; D tentatively fits TRBD1 or TRBD2 (5 bases each). The CDR3 covers 14 residues. The germline V and J ends were trimmed by 1 base and 5 bases, with 12 bases remaining between them. CDR1 SGHRS and CDR2 YFSETQ come from the germline V gene. The CDR3 spells CASSLNGGSETQYF. For the CDR3, the DNA is TGCGCCAGCAGCTTGAATGGGGGATCGGAGACCCAGTACTTC.

In regard to this clonotype: One end of the junction fails to match germline, which may point to a read error. Written as DNA, the CDR3 is TGTGCCAGCGGTTTCACCGTCGGGGAGCTGTTTTTT. Translation gives CASGFTVGELFF. The gene calls are TRBV12-3 or TRBV12-4 and TRBJ2-2; no clear D. The CDR3 has 12 residues.

The V and J genes are TRBV5-1 and TRBJ1-4; D possibly corresponds to TRBD1 (5 bases). The germline CDR1 and CDR2 sequences are SGHRS and YFSETQ. V lost 3 bases, J lost 6 bases, and 12 bases lay in between. The CDR3 is made up of 14 amino acids. The CDR3 nucleotides are TGCGCCAGCAGCTCCACAGGACAAGATGAAAAACTGTTTTTT. This codes for CASSSTGQDEKLFF. The entire variable domain, with the rest obtained from reference TRBV5-1 and TRBJ1-4, is as follows: KAGVTQTPRYLIKTRGQQVTLSCSPISGHRSVSWYQQTPGQGLQFLFEYFSETQRNKGNFPGRFSGRQFSNSRSEMNVSTLELGDSALYLCASSSTGQDEKLFFGSGTQLSVL.

This chain uses TRBV5-6 with TRBJ1-1; D might be TRBD1 (6 bases). Germline-derived CDR1 and CDR2 are SGHDT and YYEEEE. The V end lost 0 bases, the J end lost 10 bases, and 10 bases lay between the germline ends. The CDR3 consists of 12 residues. The CDR3 loop is CASSLGGAGAFF. DNA for the CDR3: TGTGCCAGCAGCTTGGGGGGGGCTGGAGCTTTCTTT.

The rearrangement links TRBV20-1 to TRBJ1-1; no clear D gene. Trimming left V 4 bases short and J 0 bases short, with 9 bases between. This CDR3 comprises 13 residues. Germline CDR1 DFQATT, CDR2 SNEGSKA (reference sequence). The CDR3 nucleotides read TGCAGTGCTATGAGGCAGATGAACACTGAAGCTTTCTTT. The encoded protein is CSAMRQMNTEAFF.